This TCR beta chain appears in the sequencing data of a study of cytomegalovirus exposure and HLA in healthy donors. Study-wide context: Genotyping of nearly 400 donors showed that 80% to 90% belonged to the Caucasian-associated ancestry cluster. Overall study results and limits: The investigators catalogued 150 to 200 TCR beta chains as cytomegalovirus-associated. The study reported that TCR beta sequences accurately predicted HLA-A and HLA-B alleles in most subjects. Sequencing probably produced one cluster of sequence variants that were highly shared.

This CDR3 region has 16 residues. Germline V CDR1 and CDR2: GTSNPN, SVGIG (reference sequence). V was cut by 0 bases and J by 2 bases, with 14 bases left in between. In this sample, this clone turned up a few times. Its antigen is undetermined. Use of 60 Vbeta and 13 Jbeta primers characterized the PCR. Sequencing used immunoSEQ multiplex PCR; TCRdb keeps in-frame clones, though not all of them. The data hold roughly 180,000 clones, with roughly 80% observed a single time. Material for sequencing was PBMCs. The clonotype originates from a female donor in good health and CMV-seronegative. The genes are TRBV30 and TRBJ1-5, with a possible D match to TRBD1 (5 bases). The CDR3 sequence is CAWSVKGLGGNQPQHF. CDR3 nucleotide sequence: TGTGCCTGGAGTGTAAAGGGACTTGGGGGCAATCAGCCCCAGCATTTT.